This is a list of T cell receptor beta chains from one sample in a study of vaccination and CD4 T cells after COVID-19. TCRdb analysed the PCR reads with MiXCR anew, one entry per CDR3 protein. Among 14,000 to 15,000 distinct CDR3 sequences listed, less than 75% were seen once. These receptors' targets are unknown. Sequencing was performed on CD4+ T cells from blood, cultured in vitro. The receptors stem from a human donor who had recovered from COVID-19. The CDR3 runs from the conserved cysteine through the conserved F or W. Each record gives: J gene, D gene, clone size, V gene, CDR3 DNA, CDR3 protein. D genes are given only for firm matches. Clone sizes are given selectively: once, few, many, or a class where the clone is expanded.

J gene: TRBJ2-4; D gene: TRBD2; clone size: .; V gene: TRBV20-1; CDR3 DNA: TGCAGTGCTAGAGATCGTGCTAGCGGGAGCTTAGTCAAAAACATTCAGTACTTC; CDR3 protein: CSARDRASGSLVKNIQYF
J gene: TRBJ2-7; D gene: TRBD2; clone size: .; V gene: TRBV2; CDR3 DNA: TGTACCTCCGGAGCGGGGAACTCCTACGAGCAGTACTTC; CDR3 protein: CTSGAGNSYEQYF
J gene: TRBJ2-1; D gene: TRBD2; clone size: .; V gene: TRBV28; CDR3 DNA: TGTGCCAGCAGTTCCTTTAGCGGGAGGGTCTACAATGAGCAGTTCTTC; CDR3 protein: CASSSFSGRVYNEQFF
J gene: TRBJ1-5; D gene: .; clone size: .; V gene: TRBV6-1; CDR3 DNA: TGTGCCAGCAGTGTCGGACGGTCTAGCAATCAGCCCCAGCATTTT; CDR3 protein: CASSVGRSSNQPQHF
J gene: TRBJ1-3; D gene: .; clone size: .; V gene: TRBV19; CDR3 DNA: TGTGCCAGTAACAGGGCCAGAAACACCATATATTTT; CDR3 protein: CASNRARNTIYF
J gene: TRBJ2-7; D gene: .; clone size: .; V gene: TRBV7-2; CDR3 DNA: TGTGCCAGCAGCTTAGCGTTGGCAGGATTTACCTACGAGCAGTACTTC; CDR3 protein: CASSLALAGFTYEQYF
J gene: TRBJ2-3; D gene: .; clone size: .; V gene: TRBV7-3; CDR3 DNA: TGTGCCAGCAGCTTTTTGGGGGGCTCCACAGATACGCAGTATTTT; CDR3 protein: CASSFLGGSTDTQYF
J gene: TRBJ2-1; D gene: .; clone size: .; V gene: TRBV10-3; CDR3 DNA: TGTGCCAGCATAAGAGCAAACAATGAGCAGTTCTTC; CDR3 protein: CASIRANNEQFF
J gene: TRBJ2-1; D gene: .; clone size: .; V gene: TRBV25-1; CDR3 DNA: TGTGCCAGCACTTCTCAGGGTCGGAATGAGCAGTTCTTC; CDR3 protein: CASTSQGRNEQFF
J gene: TRBJ2-5; D gene: TRBD2; clone size: few; V gene: TRBV11-3; CDR3 DNA: TGTGCCAGCAGCCACGATAGTCTAGCGGGAGGGCCGGAGAAAGAGACCCAGTACTTC; CDR3 protein: CASSHDSLAGGPEKETQYF
J gene: TRBJ1-2; D gene: TRBD1; clone size: .; V gene: TRBV28; CDR3 DNA: TGTGCCAGCACCCGATCCGGGACAGGGGGCGACTATGGCTACACCTTC; CDR3 protein: CASTRSGTGGDYGYTF
J gene: TRBJ2-7; D gene: TRBD2; clone size: once; V gene: TRBV7-9; CDR3 DNA: TGTGCCAGCAGCTTAGTCTTTGTGGCGGGAGTGTTCTACGAGCAGTACTTC; CDR3 protein: CASSLVFVAGVFYEQYF
J gene: TRBJ2-5; D gene: .; clone size: .; V gene: TRBV6-5; CDR3 DNA: TGTGCCAGCAGTTACGGTCGGGAGACCCAGTACTTC; CDR3 protein: CASSYGRETQYF
J gene: TRBJ2-4; D gene: TRBD1; clone size: .; V gene: TRBV4-2; CDR3 DNA: TGTGCCAGCAGCCAAGAGACAGGGGGTCTATCCAAAAACATTCAGTACTTC; CDR3 protein: CASSQETGGLSKNIQYF
J gene: TRBJ1-5; D gene: TRBD1; clone size: few; V gene: TRBV19; CDR3 DNA: TGTGCCAGTAAGCAGGGGGCGCATCAGCCCCAGCATTTT; CDR3 protein: CASKQGAHQPQHF
J gene: TRBJ1-1; D gene: TRBD1; clone size: .; V gene: TRBV7-9; CDR3 DNA: TGTGCCAGCAGCTTAGGGGACAGACTGAACACTGAAGCTTTCTTT; CDR3 protein: CASSLGDRLNTEAFF
J gene: TRBJ1-5; D gene: TRBD1; clone size: .; V gene: TRBV23-1; CDR3 DNA: TGCGCCAGCAGTCAATCCGGCAGGGGGGTATGGCCTTTTAATCAGCCCCAGCATTTT; CDR3 protein: CASSQSGRGVWPFNQPQHF
J gene: TRBJ2-7; D gene: .; clone size: medium-sized; V gene: TRBV7-2; CDR3 DNA: TGTGCCAGCAGCTTCCTAGCGCCCAGTGGAGGATACGAGCAGTACTTC; CDR3 protein: CASSFLAPSGGYEQYF
J gene: TRBJ1-2; D gene: .; clone size: few; V gene: TRBV20-1; CDR3 DNA: TGCAGTGCCGCGGACAGAGACTATGGCTACACCTTC; CDR3 protein: CSAADRDYGYTF
J gene: TRBJ1-1; D gene: .; clone size: .; V gene: TRBV20-1; CDR3 DNA: TGCAGTGCTAATCCGACATTGAACACTGAAGCTTTCTTT; CDR3 protein: CSANPTLNTEAFF
J gene: TRBJ1-6; D gene: .; clone size: .; V gene: TRBV27; CDR3 DNA: TGTGCCAGCAGTACCGAACAGGGTTGGATCCATAATAATTCACCCCTCCACTTT; CDR3 protein: CASSTEQGWIHNNSPLHF
J gene: TRBJ1-2; D gene: .; clone size: .; V gene: TRBV7-2; CDR3 DNA: TGTGCCAGCAGCTCGTACCAACCCCAATATGGCTACACCTTC; CDR3 protein: CASSSYQPQYGYTF
J gene: TRBJ2-1; D gene: TRBD2; clone size: .; V gene: TRBV7-2; CDR3 DNA: TGTGCCAGCAGCACGCGTACTAGCGGGAGGGGCGGTGAGCAGTTCTTC; CDR3 protein: CASSTRTSGRGGEQFF
J gene: TRBJ2-5; D gene: .; clone size: .; V gene: TRBV5-1; CDR3 DNA: TGCGCCAGCAGCTTGGTCCCAGAGACCCAGTACTTC; CDR3 protein: CASSLVPETQYF
J gene: TRBJ2-7; D gene: .; clone size: .; V gene: TRBV28; CDR3 DNA: TGTGCCAGCAATCCGGGGTTCTTGGTCGAGCAGTACTTC; CDR3 protein: CASNPGFLVEQYF